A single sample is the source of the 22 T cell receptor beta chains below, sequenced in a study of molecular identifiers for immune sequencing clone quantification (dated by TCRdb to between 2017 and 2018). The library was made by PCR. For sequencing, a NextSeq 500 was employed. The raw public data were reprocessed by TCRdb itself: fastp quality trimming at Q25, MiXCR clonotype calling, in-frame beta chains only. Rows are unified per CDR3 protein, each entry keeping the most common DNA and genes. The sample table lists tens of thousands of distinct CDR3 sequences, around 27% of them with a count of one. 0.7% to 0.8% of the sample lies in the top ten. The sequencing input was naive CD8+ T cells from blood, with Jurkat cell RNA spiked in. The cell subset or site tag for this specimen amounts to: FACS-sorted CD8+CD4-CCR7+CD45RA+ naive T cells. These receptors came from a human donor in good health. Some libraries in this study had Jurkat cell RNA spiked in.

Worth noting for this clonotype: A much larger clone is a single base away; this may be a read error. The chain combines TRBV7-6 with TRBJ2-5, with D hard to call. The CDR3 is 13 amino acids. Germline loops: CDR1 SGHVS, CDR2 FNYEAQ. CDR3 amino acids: CASSLRPQEPQYF. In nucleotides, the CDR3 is TGTGCCAGCAGCTTGCGCCCCCAAGAGCCCCAGTACTTC.

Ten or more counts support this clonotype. The CDR3 loop is CASSQRQGREQYF. As DNA, the CDR3 is TGTGCCAGCAGCCAACGACAGGGCCGCGAGCAGTACTTC. V usage is TRBV7-8 and J usage is TRBJ2-7; 7 bases line up with TRBD1. Germline loops: CDR1 SGHVS, CDR2 FQNEAQ. The CDR3 contains 13 residues. The junction had 7 bases not matched to a gene; V was cut back by 5 bases and J by 6 bases.

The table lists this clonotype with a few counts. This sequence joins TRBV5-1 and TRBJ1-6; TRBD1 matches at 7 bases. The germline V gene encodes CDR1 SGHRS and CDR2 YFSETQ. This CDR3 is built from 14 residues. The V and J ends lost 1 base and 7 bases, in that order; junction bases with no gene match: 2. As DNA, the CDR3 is TGCGCCAGCAGCTTGCTGACAGGGAATTCACCCCTCCACTTT. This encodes CASSLLTGNSPLHF.

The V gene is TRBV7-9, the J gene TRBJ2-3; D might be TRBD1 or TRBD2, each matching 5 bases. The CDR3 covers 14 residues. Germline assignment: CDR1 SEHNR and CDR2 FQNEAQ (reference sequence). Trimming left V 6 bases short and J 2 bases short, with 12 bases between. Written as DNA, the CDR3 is TGTGCCAGCAGGGGGGATAGCTCCACAGATACGCAGTATTTT. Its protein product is CASRGDSSTDTQYF.

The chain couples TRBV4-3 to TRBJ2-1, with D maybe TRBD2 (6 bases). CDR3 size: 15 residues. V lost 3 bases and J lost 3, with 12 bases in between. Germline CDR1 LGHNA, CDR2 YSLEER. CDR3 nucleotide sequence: TGCGCCAGCAGCCAGGCCTCTAGCGACTACAATGAGCAGTTCTTC. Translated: CASSQASSDYNEQFF.

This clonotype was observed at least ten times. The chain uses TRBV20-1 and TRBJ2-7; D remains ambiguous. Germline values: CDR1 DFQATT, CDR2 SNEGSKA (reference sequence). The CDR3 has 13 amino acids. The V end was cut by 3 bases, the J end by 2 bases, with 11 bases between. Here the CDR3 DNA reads TGCAGTGCTAGGGGTTTCAGAGCCTACGAGCAGTACTTC. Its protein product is CSARGFRAYEQYF.

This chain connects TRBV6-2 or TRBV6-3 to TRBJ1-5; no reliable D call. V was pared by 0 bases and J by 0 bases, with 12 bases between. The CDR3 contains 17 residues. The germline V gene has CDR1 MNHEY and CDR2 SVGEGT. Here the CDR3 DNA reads TGTGCCAGCAGTTACTCGACTGGGTACTATAGCAATCAGCCCCAGCATTTT. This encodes CASSYSTGYYSNQPQHF.

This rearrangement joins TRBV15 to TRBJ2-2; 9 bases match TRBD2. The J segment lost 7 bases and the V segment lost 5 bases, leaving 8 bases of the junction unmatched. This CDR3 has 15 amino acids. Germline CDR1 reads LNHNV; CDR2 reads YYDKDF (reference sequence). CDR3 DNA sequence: TGTGCCACCAGCCCGGGACTAGCCGTGGACGGGGAGCTGTTTTTT. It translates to CATSPGLAVDGELFF.

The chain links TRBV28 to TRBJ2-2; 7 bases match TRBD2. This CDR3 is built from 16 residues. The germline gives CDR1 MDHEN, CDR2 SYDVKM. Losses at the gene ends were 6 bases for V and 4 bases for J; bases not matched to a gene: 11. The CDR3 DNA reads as TGTGCCAGCAGGCCGATCTGGGGGAGGGCCACCGGGGAGCTGTTTTTT. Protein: CASRPIWGRATGELFF.

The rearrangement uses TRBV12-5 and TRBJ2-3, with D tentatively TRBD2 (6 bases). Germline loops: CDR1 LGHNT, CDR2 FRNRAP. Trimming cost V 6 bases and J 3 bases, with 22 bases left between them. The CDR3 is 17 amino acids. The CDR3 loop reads CASGGGPTPGMTDTQYF. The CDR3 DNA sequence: TGTGCTAGTGGGGGGGGTCCCACCCCCGGGATGACAGATACGCAGTATTTT.

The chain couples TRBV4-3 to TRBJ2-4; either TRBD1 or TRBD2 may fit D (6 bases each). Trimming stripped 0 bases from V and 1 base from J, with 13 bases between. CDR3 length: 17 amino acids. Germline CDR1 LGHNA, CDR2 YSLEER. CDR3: CASSQDYGGTAKNIQYF. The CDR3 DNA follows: TGCGCCAGCAGCCAAGATTACGGGGGCACGGCCAAAAACATTCAGTACTTC.

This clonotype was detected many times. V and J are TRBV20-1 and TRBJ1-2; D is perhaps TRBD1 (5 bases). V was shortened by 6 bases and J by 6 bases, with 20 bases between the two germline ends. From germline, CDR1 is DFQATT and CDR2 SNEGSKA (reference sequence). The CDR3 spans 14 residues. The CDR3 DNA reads TGCAGTGCGAAAACGGTACAGGCATCAGATGGCTACACCTTC. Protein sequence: CSAKTVQASDGYTF.

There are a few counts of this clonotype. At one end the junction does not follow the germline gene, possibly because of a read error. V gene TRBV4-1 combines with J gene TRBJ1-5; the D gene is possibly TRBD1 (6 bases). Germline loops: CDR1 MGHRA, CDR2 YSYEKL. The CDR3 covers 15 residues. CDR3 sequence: CAGSQESQGHQPQHF. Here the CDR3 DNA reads TGCGCCGGCAGCCAAGAGTCACAGGGTCATCAGCCCCAGCATTTT.

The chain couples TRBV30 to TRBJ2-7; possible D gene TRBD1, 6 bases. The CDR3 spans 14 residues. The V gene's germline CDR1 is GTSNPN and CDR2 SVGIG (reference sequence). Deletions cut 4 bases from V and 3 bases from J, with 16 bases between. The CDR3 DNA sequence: TGTGCCTGGAATTCTGGGGGCATGATCTACGAGCAGTACTTC. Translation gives CAWNSGGMIYEQYF.

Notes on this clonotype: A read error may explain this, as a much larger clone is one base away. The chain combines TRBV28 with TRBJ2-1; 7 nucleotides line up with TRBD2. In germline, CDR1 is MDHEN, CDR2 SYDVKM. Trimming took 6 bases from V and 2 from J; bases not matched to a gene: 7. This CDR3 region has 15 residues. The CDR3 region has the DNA TGTGCCAGCAGGCCCCTAGCGGAAACCTACAATGAGCAGTTCTTC. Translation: CASRPLAETYNEQFF.

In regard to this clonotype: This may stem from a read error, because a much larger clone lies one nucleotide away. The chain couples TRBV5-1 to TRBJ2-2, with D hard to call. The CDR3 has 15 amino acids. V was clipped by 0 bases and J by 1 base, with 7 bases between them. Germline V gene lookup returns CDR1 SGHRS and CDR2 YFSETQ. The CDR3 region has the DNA TGCGCCAGCAGCTTGGTGGCAGTGAACACCGGGGAGCTGTTTTTT. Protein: CASSLVAVNTGELFF.

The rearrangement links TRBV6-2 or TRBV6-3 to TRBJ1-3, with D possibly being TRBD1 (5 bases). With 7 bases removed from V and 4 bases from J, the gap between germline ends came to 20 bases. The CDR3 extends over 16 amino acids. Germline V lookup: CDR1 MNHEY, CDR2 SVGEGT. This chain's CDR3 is CASTDPAGLEGNTIYF. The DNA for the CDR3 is TGTGCCAGCACCGATCCTGCGGGACTTGAAGGAAACACCATATATTTT.

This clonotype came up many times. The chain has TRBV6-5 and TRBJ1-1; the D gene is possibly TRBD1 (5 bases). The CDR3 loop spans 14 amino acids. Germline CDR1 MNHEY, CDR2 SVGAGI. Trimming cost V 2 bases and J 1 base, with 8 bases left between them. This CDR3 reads CASSYRGSNTEAFF. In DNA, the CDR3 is TGTGCCAGCAGTTACAGGGGCTCGAACACTGAAGCTTTCTTT.

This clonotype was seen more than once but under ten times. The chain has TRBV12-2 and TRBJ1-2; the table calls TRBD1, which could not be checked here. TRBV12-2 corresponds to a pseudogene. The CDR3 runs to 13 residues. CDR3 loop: CASRPGTPPGYTF. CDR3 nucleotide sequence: TGTGCAAGTCGCCCCGGGACCCCGCCCGGCTACACCTTC.

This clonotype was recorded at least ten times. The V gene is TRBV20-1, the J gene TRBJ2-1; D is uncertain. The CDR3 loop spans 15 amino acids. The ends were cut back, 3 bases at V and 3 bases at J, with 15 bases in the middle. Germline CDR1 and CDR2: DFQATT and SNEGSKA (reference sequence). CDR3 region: CSASSAFNVYNEQFF. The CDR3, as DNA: TGCAGTGCTAGCTCGGCATTCAACGTCTACAATGAGCAGTTCTTC.

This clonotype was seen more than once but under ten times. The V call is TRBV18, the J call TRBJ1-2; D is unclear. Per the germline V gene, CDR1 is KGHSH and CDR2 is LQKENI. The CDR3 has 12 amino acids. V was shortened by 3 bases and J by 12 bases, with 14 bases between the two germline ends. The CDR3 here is CASSPEGRPHTF. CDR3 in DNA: TGTGCCAGCTCACCGGAAGGGAGACCCCACACCTTC.

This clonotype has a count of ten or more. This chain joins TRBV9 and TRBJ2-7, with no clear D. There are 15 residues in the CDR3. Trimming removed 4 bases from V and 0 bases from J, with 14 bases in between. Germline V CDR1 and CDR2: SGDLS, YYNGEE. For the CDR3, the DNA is TGTGCCAGCAGCCCTACGTCCCTCTCCTCCTACGAGCAGTACTTC. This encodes CASSPTSLSSYEQYF.